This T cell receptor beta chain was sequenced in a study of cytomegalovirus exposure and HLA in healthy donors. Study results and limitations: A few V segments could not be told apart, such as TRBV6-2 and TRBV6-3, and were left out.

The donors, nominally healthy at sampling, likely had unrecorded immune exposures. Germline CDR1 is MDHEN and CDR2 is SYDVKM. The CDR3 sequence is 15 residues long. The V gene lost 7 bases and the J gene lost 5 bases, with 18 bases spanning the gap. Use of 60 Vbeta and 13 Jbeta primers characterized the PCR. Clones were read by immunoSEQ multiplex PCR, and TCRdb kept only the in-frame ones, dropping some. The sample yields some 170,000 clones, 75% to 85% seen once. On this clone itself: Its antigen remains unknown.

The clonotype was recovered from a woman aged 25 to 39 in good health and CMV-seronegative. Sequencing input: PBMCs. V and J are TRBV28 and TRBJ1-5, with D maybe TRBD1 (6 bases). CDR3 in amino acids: CASIPREGGYQPQHF. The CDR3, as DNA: TGTGCCAGCATCCCTCGGGAAGGGGGTTATCAGCCCCAGCATTTT.